Listed below are T cell receptor beta chains from one sample, sequenced in a study of shared clonotypes between healthy human individuals. Produced via immunoSEQ multiplex PCR; TCRdb's table is partial and in-frame only. Here the sample spans about 2.4 million clones, 90% to 95% being singletons. The sample comprised naive CD4+ T cells from PBMCs. These receptors all come from a man aged 18 to 29 in good health. Some clones in this sample may be carry-over from other donors' samples. Both conserved end residues are trimmed from each CDR3. The D gene is left open where the match is weak.

D | V | CDR3
- | TRBV6-1 | ASNHDRQPQNIQY
- | TRBV18 | ASSGRRTETQY
- | TRBV7-2 | ASSRTDTYEQY
- | TRBV30 | AWSVRVRTEAF
- | TRBV28 | ASSNGGQETQY
TRBD2 | TRBV5-1 | ASSFGTSGNNEQF
- | TRBV15 | ATSRVDRDTGELF
TRBD2 | TRBV19 | ASSTPRLAGLYEQY
- | TRBV7-8 | ASSRGGGGTSTDTQY
- | TRBV28 | ASSLFVGGGGYT
- | TRBV4-1 | ASSQVGGDSNQPQH
- | TRBV6-1 | ASSEGRWNEQF
TRBD1 | TRBV2 | ASSEAEGARSPLH
- | TRBV4-1 | ASSEVGLYNSPLH